This entry lists 7 T cell receptor beta chains sequenced from one sample in a study of spatial heterogeneity in lung cancer. Time point given: sample taken at primary tumor resection. TCRdb processed the 5' RACE reads anew with MiXCR; each CDR3 protein has one entry. The table shows 43,000 or so distinct CDR3 sequences, with approximately 7% occurring only once. This sample comprised PBMCs, obtained at surgery. Receptors originate from a female donor with early-stage non-small cell lung cancer.

In its sample, this clonotype was seen many times. The chain recombines TRBV7-3 with TRBJ2-2; perhaps TRBD1 as D (5 bases). The V end was cut by 5 bases, the J end by 9 bases, with 19 bases between. The length of the CDR3 is 15 residues. Germline CDR1 reads SGHTA; CDR2 reads FQGTGA. Written as DNA, the CDR3 is TGTGCCAGCAGCCCTGGTGGGGCAGGCAGAAGGGAGCTGTTTTTT. Translating it yields CASSPGGAGRRELFF. Full variable domain (rest looked up from reference TRBV7-3 and TRBJ2-2): GAGVSQTPSNKVTEKGKYVELRCDPISGHTALYWYRQSLGQGPEFLIYFQGTGAADDSGLPNDRFFAVRPEGSVSTLKIQRTERGDSAVYLCASSPGGAGRRELFFGEGSRLTVL.

This clonotype was found many times. The chain uses TRBV6-2 or TRBV6-3 and TRBJ2-7; 9 bases line up with TRBD1. The junction had 12 bases not matched to a gene; V was cut back by 6 bases and J by 6 bases. Looked up from germline, CDR1 is MNHEY and CDR2 is SVGEGT. The CDR3 length is 15 residues. The CDR3 DNA reads TGTGCCAGCAGCCTGTCCAGGACAGGGGCCCTCGAGCAGTACTTC. Protein: CASSLSRTGALEQYF.

The chain joins TRBV20-1 to TRBJ1-5; TRBD1 matches at 7 bases. This CDR3 comprises 15 residues. Germline V gene data show CDR1 as DFQATT and CDR2 as SNEGSKA (reference sequence). With V trimmed by 3 bases and J by 5 bases, 10 bases remained unmatched. The CDR3 DNA reads TGCAGTGCTAGTTCCCCGGGACAGATCCATCAGCCCCAGCATTTT. Its protein is CSASSPGQIHQPQHF.

As regards this clonotype: A clone one base away is much larger, so this may be a read error. V gene TRBV6-1 combines with J gene TRBJ1-1, with unresolved D. The CDR3 contains 14 residues. CDR1 MNHNS and CDR2 SASEGT come from the germline V gene. Between the trimmed V and J ends, which lost 2 bases and 0 bases, there was a span of 7 bases. The CDR3, as DNA: TGTGCCAGCAGTGAATGCTATCTGAACACTGAAGCTTTCTTT. This codes for CASSECYLNTEAFF.

This clonotype was detected many times. The J gene is TRBJ2-3, the V gene TRBV7-9, with no clear D. Germline CDR1 reads SEHNR; CDR2 reads FQNEAQ (reference sequence). Trimming stripped 1 base from V and 2 bases from J, with 10 bases between. The CDR3 has 15 residues. CDR3 nucleotides: TGTGCCAGCAGCTTAGACGGGCAGTACACAGATACGCAGTATTTT. Encoded protein: CASSLDGQYTDTQYF.

There are a few counts of this clonotype. V usage is TRBV5-6 and J usage is TRBJ2-1, with D maybe TRBD1 (5 bases). CDR1 is SGHDT, CDR2 YYEEEE, per germline. V gave up 3 bases and J gave up 7 bases, with 14 bases separating them. This CDR3 is built from 14 residues. CDR3 amino acids: CASSWGTSVNEQFF. CDR3 DNA sequence: TGTGCCAGCAGCTGGGGCACGAGCGTAAATGAGCAGTTCTTC.

This clonotype was picked up many times. V and J are TRBV29-1 and TRBJ2-3; D is uncertain. This CDR3 spans 15 amino acids. Trimming cost V 7 bases and J 0 bases, with 17 bases left between them. The germline gives CDR1 SQVTM, CDR2 ANQGSEA. The CDR3 nucleotides are TGCAGCGCCGCTAACTTCCGCTCTAGCACAGATACGCAGTATTTT. Protein sequence: CSAANFRSSTDTQYF.